Shown below are 13 T cell receptor beta chains from a single sample sequenced in a study of cytomegalovirus exposure and HLA in healthy donors. PCR was performed using 60 Vbeta and 13 Jbeta primers. TCRdb keeps only in-frame clones here, not all; method: immunoSEQ multiplex PCR. The data show over 100,000 clones, roughly 67% seen once. The sample was PBMCs. All receptors come from a middle-aged man in good health and CMV-seronegative.

The chain couples TRBV19 to TRBJ2-5; D is uncertain. The J call may be faulty, since TRBJ2-7 better matches the DNA end. Looked up from germline, CDR1 is LNHDA and CDR2 is SQIVND (reference sequence). The CDR3 is made up of 13 amino acids. CDR3 sequence reads: CASSIKLEVEQYF. The CDR3 bases are TGTGCCAGTAGTATCAAGCTAGAAGTCGAGCAGTACTTC.

The chain recombines TRBV7-2 with TRBJ2-1, with 7 nucleotides matching TRBD2. The germline gives CDR1 SGHTA, CDR2 FQGNSA. The junction had 4 bases not matched to a gene; V was cut back by 5 bases and J by 6 bases. This CDR3 is 13 amino acids long. The CDR3 DNA reads TGTGCCAGCAGCCGTACGGGGGGCAATGAGCAGTTCTTC. It codes for CASSRTGGNEQFF.

This clone is a singleton in its sample. J is TRBJ1-1 and V is TRBV7-3; D unresolved. The germline gives CDR1 SGHTA, CDR2 FQGTGA. The CDR3 covers 13 residues. V was pared by 2 bases and J by 1 base, with 5 bases between. CDR3: CASSLERNTEAFF. CDR3 in DNA: TGTGCCAGCAGCTTAGAGAGGAACACTGAAGCTTTCTTT. The full variable domain, rest sourced from reference TRBV7-3 and TRBJ1-1, is GAGVSQTPSNKVTEKGKYVELRCDPISGHTALYWYRQSLGQGPEFLIYFQGTGAADDSGLPNDRFFAVRPEGSVSTLKIQRTERGDSAVYLCASSLERNTEAFFGQGTRLTVV.

The rearrangement joins TRBV5-1 to TRBJ2-2; D gene ambiguous. The CDR3 runs to 12 residues. Deletions cut 4 bases from V and 2 bases from J, with 3 bases between. Germline CDR1 reads SGHRS; CDR2 reads YFSETQ. The CDR3 nucleotides are TGCGCCAGCAGCCAAAACACCGGGGAGCTGTTTTTT. Translation gives CASSQNTGELFF. The entire variable domain, with the rest obtained from reference TRBV5-1 and TRBJ2-2, is as follows: KAGVTQTPRYLIKTRGQQVTLSCSPISGHRSVSWYQQTPGQGLQFLFEYFSETQRNKGNFPGRFSGRQFSNSRSEMNVSTLELGDSALYLCASSQNTGELFFGEGSRLTVL.

V gene TRBV7-6 combines with J gene TRBJ1-6; D not certain. Germline CDR1 SGHVS, CDR2 FNYEAQ. The CDR3 runs to 14 residues. The ends were cut back, 4 bases at V and 0 bases at J, with 4 bases in the middle. The CDR3 DNA is TGTGCCAGCAGCTCCAGCTCCTATAATTCACCCCTCCACTTT. Its protein is CASSSSSYNSPLHF.

This clone came up once. The chain carries TRBV11-2 and TRBJ2-3; 9 bases fit TRBD1. This CDR3 comprises 15 residues. Germline CDR1 reads SGHAT; CDR2 reads FQNNGV. J was trimmed by 0 bases and V by 5 bases; bases with no gene match: 3. CDR3: CASSPGQGSTDTQYF. DNA for the CDR3: TGTGCCAGCAGCCCGGGACAGGGTAGCACAGATACGCAGTATTTT.

V and J are TRBV6-5 and TRBJ2-1, with 11 bases that match TRBD2. This CDR3 has 16 residues. V lost 2 bases to trimming and J lost 7 bases; unmatched junction nucleotides: 7. The germline V gene encodes CDR1 MNHEY and CDR2 SVGAGI. CDR3 sequence (DNA): TGTGCCAGCAGTTACGGGGTTAGCGGGGGGGCAAATGAGCAGTTCTTC. Residues: CASSYGVSGGANEQFF.

The CDR3: CASSQRTGVYEQYF. In DNA, the CDR3 is TGTGCCAGCAGCCAAAGGACAGGGGTCTACGAGCAGTACTTC. V and J are TRBV4-2 and TRBJ2-7, with 9 bases that match TRBD1. This CDR3 has 14 residues. The germline gives CDR1 LGHNA, CDR2 YNFKEQ. V lost 2 bases to trimming and J lost 3 bases; unmatched junction nucleotides: 2.

The gene calls are TRBV30 and TRBJ1-6, with a tentative D call TRBD1 (6 bases). The germline V gene encodes CDR1 GTSNPN and CDR2 SVGIG (reference sequence). Trimming removed 4 bases at V and 6 bases at J, with 10 bases between. The CDR3 extends over 13 amino acids. The chain's CDR3 is CAWTDRTNSPLHF. Here the CDR3 DNA reads TGTGCCTGGACCGACAGGACTAATTCACCCCTCCACTTT.

The rearrangement uses TRBV19 and TRBJ2-5; 7 bases are shared with TRBD2. V lost 6 bases to trimming and J lost 1 base; unmatched junction nucleotides: 2. Germline CDR1 is LNHDA and CDR2 is SQIVND (reference sequence). CDR3 length equals 13 residues. DNA for the CDR3: TGTGCCAGTAGGAGCGGGATCCAAGAGACCCAGTACTTC. It translates to CASRSGIQETQYF.

This clone appeared once. The rearrangement uses TRBV29-1 and TRBJ2-2; D is unclear. Between the trimmed V and J ends, which lost 0 bases and 6 bases, there was a span of 8 bases. The CDR3 contains 13 residues. Per the germline V gene, CDR1 is SQVTM and CDR2 is ANQGSEA. The CDR3 here is CSVEESGSGELFF. The CDR3 DNA is TGCAGCGTTGAAGAAAGTGGCTCCGGGGAGCTGTTTTTT.

The CDR3 loop reads CAWSGQVHEQFF. The CDR3 region has the DNA TGTGCCTGGAGCGGACAGGTCCATGAGCAGTTCTTC. The V call is TRBV30, the J call TRBJ2-1; 7 positions agree with TRBD1. This CDR3 is 12 amino acids long. V lost 3 bases to trimming and J lost 8 bases; unmatched junction nucleotides: 4. Germline lookup yields CDR1 GTSNPN and CDR2 SVGIG (reference sequence).

V and J are TRBV5-1 and TRBJ2-5, with a tentative D call TRBD1 (6 bases). The last part of the DNA fits TRBJ2-7 better; the J call may be wrong. Germline V lookup: CDR1 SGHRS, CDR2 YFSETQ. The CDR3 is 16 amino acids. The CDR3 DNA sequence: TGCGCCAGCAGCCCCCCCAGGGGACCTAGCTCCTACGAGCAGTACTTC. It encodes CASSPPRGPSSYEQYF.